These 26 T cell receptor beta chains originate from one sample sequenced in a study of T cell repertoires in cytomegalovirus infection. Using its own MiXCR run on the reads, TCRdb lists one record per CDR3 protein. The table has fewer than 550,000 distinct CDR3 sequences, approximately 11% seen once. The sequencing sample was made of PBMCs. The source of these receptors is a human donor in good health (CMV status not recorded). Some clones in this sample may be carry-over from other donors' samples.

This sequence joins TRBV4-1 and TRBJ2-7; TRBD1 matches at 9 bases. Trimming cost V 4 bases and J 2 bases; bases outside gene matches: 6. Germline lookup yields CDR1 MGHRA and CDR2 YSYEKL. The CDR3 totals 15 residues. CDR3 coding DNA: TGCGCCAGCAGCCTAGGGACAGGGTTTACCTACGAGCAGTACTTC. It translates to CASSLGTGFTYEQYF.

The chain combines TRBV29-1 with TRBJ2-2; 8 nucleotides line up with TRBD1. The germline V gene encodes CDR1 SQVTM and CDR2 ANQGSEA. This CDR3 spans 14 amino acids. Unmatched junction bases numbered 5, after V lost 7 bases and J lost 1 base. In DNA form, the CDR3 reads TGCAGCGCCAGCGACAGGGGGAACACCGGGGAGCTGTTTTTT. Translating it yields CSASDRGNTGELFF.

This clonotype was counted at least ten times. This CDR3 reads CASRESGGEQYF. The DNA for the CDR3 is TGTGCCAGCAGGGAATCAGGGGGCGAGCAGTACTTC. The chain is built from TRBV6-1 and TRBJ2-7, with 7 positions matching TRBD1. Germline assignment: CDR1 MNHNS and CDR2 SASEGT. The CDR3 has 12 amino acids. Losses at the gene ends were 6 bases for V and 6 bases for J; bases not matched to a gene: 5.

This clonotype was recorded once. A read error is possible here, since a much larger clone lies one base away. The chain recombines TRBV7-6 with TRBJ2-2; D remains unclear. Germline CDR1 reads SGHVS; CDR2 reads FNYEAQ. There are 12 residues in the CDR3. This chain's CDR3 is CVSSARPGELFF. DNA of the CDR3: TGTGTCAGCAGCGCTCGGCCCGGGGAGCTGTTTTTT.

This sequence joins TRBV29-1 and TRBJ2-1, with unresolved D. The germline V gene has CDR1 SQVTM and CDR2 ANQGSEA. The CDR3 totals 11 residues. Deletions cut 4 bases from V and 4 bases from J, with 5 bases between. CDR3 sequence: CSVVYYNEQFF. The CDR3 region has the DNA TGCAGCGTTGTGTATTACAATGAGCAGTTCTTC.

This chain uses TRBV27 with TRBJ2-3; tentatively, D is TRBD2 (6 bases). The V gene lost 5 bases and the J gene lost 2 bases, with 17 bases spanning the gap. This CDR3 contains 16 residues. Germline loops: CDR1 MNHEY, CDR2 SMNVEV (reference sequence). The CDR3 nucleotides are TGTGCCAGCAGTCCAACGGGAATAGCGGACACAGATACGCAGTATTTT. Its protein is CASSPTGIADTDTQYF.

Many counts were recorded for this clonotype. CDR3 sequence: CASSYEVAEQQETQYF. The CDR3 coding sequence is TGTGCCAGCAGTTACGAGGTAGCGGAGCAACAAGAGACCCAGTACTTC. V usage is TRBV6-6 and J usage is TRBJ2-5, with a weak D call TRBD2 (6 bases). Germline loops: CDR1 MNHNY, CDR2 SVGAGI (reference sequence). The CDR3 sequence is 16 residues long. V was shortened by 2 bases and J by 2 bases, with 15 bases between the two germline ends.

This chain links TRBV19 with TRBJ1-1; no clear D gene. V was pared by 6 bases and J by 7 bases, with 15 bases between. In germline, CDR1 is LNHDA, CDR2 SQIVND (reference sequence). The CDR3 extends over 13 amino acids. CDR3 protein: CASREDRASEAFF. The CDR3 coding sequence is TGTGCCAGTAGAGAGGACCGGGCGAGTGAAGCTTTCTTT.

This clonotype was recorded a few times. The CDR3 sequence: CSASDYRNTGELFF. As DNA, the CDR3 is TGCAGTGCTAGTGACTACCGGAACACCGGGGAGCTGTTTTTT. This chain connects TRBV20-1 to TRBJ2-2; TRBD2 is a possible D gene (5 bases). Trimming shortened V by 3 bases and J by 1 base, and 9 bases separated the two germline ends. CDR1 is DFQATT, CDR2 SNEGSKA, per germline (reference sequence). The CDR3 consists of 14 residues.

V gene TRBV29-1 combines with J gene TRBJ1-1; the D is unclear. The CDR3 runs 15 residues. V lost 1 base to trimming and J lost 0 bases, with 12 bases between them. Germline V gene sequence: CDR1 SQVTM, CDR2 ANQGSEA. The CDR3 here is CSVEGDQILNTEAFF. The CDR3 coding sequence is TGCAGCGTTGAAGGTGATCAGATCCTGAACACTGAAGCTTTCTTT.

There are many counts of this clonotype. The genes are TRBV7-9 and TRBJ1-2, with D maybe TRBD1 (5 bases). V dropped 2 bases and J dropped 2 bases, with 9 bases sitting between them. This CDR3 is built from 14 residues. Germline lookup yields CDR1 SEHNR and CDR2 FQNEAQ (reference sequence). Here the CDR3 reads CASSLTRGNYGYTF. The DNA for the CDR3 is TGTGCCAGCAGCTTAACCCGGGGGAACTATGGCTACACCTTC. Variable domain in full (rest from reference TRBV7-9 and TRBJ1-2): DTGVSQNPRHKITKRGQNVTFRCDPISEHNRLYWYRQTLGQGPEFLTYFQNEAQLEKSRLLSDRFSAERPKGSFSTLEIQRTEQGDSAMYLCASSLTRGNYGYTFGSGTRLTVV.

This clonotype was counted ten times or more. The genes are TRBV12-5 and TRBJ1-1; a possible D gene is TRBD1 (6 bases). There are 14 residues in the CDR3. Germline assignment: CDR1 LGHNT and CDR2 FRNRAP. V lost 6 bases to trimming and J lost 4 bases, with 15 bases between them. CDR3 amino acids: CASGKQGSSTEAFF. CDR3 nucleotides: TGTGCTAGTGGAAAACAGGGAAGCAGCACTGAAGCTTTCTTT.

This clonotype was seen only a few times. This chain uses TRBV6-1 with TRBJ2-7; D is possibly TRBD1 (7 bases). Germline V gene sequence: CDR1 MNHNS, CDR2 SASEGT. This CDR3 is built from 16 residues. Trimming took off 6 bases at V and 4 bases at J, with 22 bases between the two ends. The chain's CDR3 is CASRAGGQGVSYEQYF. In nucleotides, the CDR3 is TGTGCCAGCAGGGCCGGAGGGCAGGGGGTTTCGTACGAGCAGTACTTC.

This clonotype was seen ten or more times. The genes are TRBV28 and TRBJ2-1, with a tentative D call TRBD2 (6 bases). The V and J ends lost 2 bases and 4 bases respectively, with 12 bases between them. The germline CDR1 and CDR2 sequences are MDHEN and SYDVKM. The CDR3 covers 15 residues. CDR3 amino acids: CASSLIAEVYNEQFF. In nucleotides, the CDR3 is TGTGCCAGCAGTTTAATAGCGGAAGTGTACAATGAGCAGTTCTTC.

The genes are TRBV3-1 and TRBJ2-1; 11 nucleotides match TRBD2. J was trimmed by 6 bases and V by 4 bases; bases with no gene match: 5. The CDR3 spans 15 residues. CDR1 is LGHDT and CDR2 is YNNKEL in the germline V gene (reference sequence). The CDR3 reads CASSPSLAGVNEQFF. CDR3 DNA sequence: TGTGCCAGCAGCCCGTCACTAGCGGGAGTCAATGAGCAGTTCTTC.

This clonotype was found a few times. The rearrangement links TRBV12-3 or TRBV12-4 to TRBJ1-1; D is ambiguous. This CDR3 has 12 residues. Trimming pared 7 bases from V and 1 base from J, leaving 7 bases between. The CDR3 reads CASTQRNTEAFF. CDR3 in DNA: TGTGCCAGCACGCAGAGGAACACTGAAGCTTTCTTT.

This clonotype was seen ten or more times. This chain uses TRBV7-8 with TRBJ2-1; D could derive from TRBD1 or TRBD2 (6 bases each). V lost 2 bases and J lost 0, with 8 bases in between. This CDR3 spans 15 amino acids. Germline V gene sequence: CDR1 SGHVS, CDR2 FQNEAQ. CDR3 residues: CASSLRGASYNEQFF. CDR3 nucleotide sequence: TGTGCCAGCAGCTTAAGGGGGGCCTCCTACAATGAGCAGTTCTTC.

The table lists this clonotype with many counts. The chain combines TRBV7-8 with TRBJ2-5, with 8 bases lining up with TRBD2. CDR1 and CDR2 from the germline V gene are SGHVS and FQNEAQ. Trimming took 1 base from V and 4 from J; bases not matched to a gene: 5. This CDR3 is 15 amino acids long. The CDR3 here is CASSLVVAGLETQYF. CDR3 bases: TGTGCCAGCAGCTTAGTTGTAGCGGGATTAGAGACCCAGTACTTC.

This clonotype appeared many times. The chain links TRBV6-2 or TRBV6-3 to TRBJ2-1, with no clear D. The CDR3 is made up of 12 amino acids. Germline lookup yields CDR1 MNHEY and CDR2 SVGEGT. The V and J ends lost 1 base and 9 bases respectively, with 7 bases between them. CDR3 in amino acids: CASSYWRGEQFF. The CDR3 DNA is TGTGCCAGCAGTTACTGGCGTGGTGAGCAGTTCTTC.

This sequence joins TRBV18 and TRBJ2-7; D could derive from TRBD1 or TRBD2 (7 bases each). V lost 3 bases to trimming and J lost 7 bases, with 19 bases between them. There are 15 residues in the CDR3. Germline CDR1 is KGHSH and CDR2 is LQKENI. This CDR3 reads CASSPRQGGIREQYF. Written as DNA, the CDR3 is TGTGCCAGCTCACCTCGACAGGGAGGGATACGAGAGCAGTACTTC.

The rearrangement links TRBV7-4 to TRBJ1-2; 12 bases map to TRBD1. The CDR3 totals 16 residues. Unmatched junction bases numbered 9, after V lost 7 bases and J lost 3 bases. Germline V gives CDR1 SGHVT, CDR2 SQSDAQ. In DNA form, the CDR3 reads TGTGCCAGCACTGCCGGGACAGGGGGCGCGGACTATGGCTACACCTTC. Translating gives CASTAGTGGADYGYTF.

Ten or more counts support this clonotype. The genes are TRBV7-3 and TRBJ2-2, with D possibly matching TRBD2 (6 bases). Looked up from germline, CDR1 is SGHTA and CDR2 is FQGTGA. V was trimmed by 5 bases and J by 5 bases, leaving 9 bases between them. CDR3 length: 13 residues. The CDR3 nucleotides are TGTGCCAGCAGCGCTAGCGTAACCGGGGAGCTGTTTTTT. It encodes CASSASVTGELFF.

Ten or more counts support this clonotype. In nucleotides, the CDR3 is TGTGCCAGCAGTTCGCTCGACACCGGTATGAACACTGAAGCTTTCTTT. Translated: CASSSLDTGMNTEAFF. The chain couples TRBV28 to TRBJ1-1; D uncertain. V was pared by 4 bases and J by 0 bases, with 15 bases between. Germline lookup yields CDR1 MDHEN and CDR2 SYDVKM. CDR3 length equals 16 residues.

The chain combines TRBV28 with TRBJ2-1; 9 positions agree with TRBD1. CDR1 and CDR2 from the germline V gene are MDHEN and SYDVKM. The CDR3 contains 15 residues. V shed 5 bases, J shed 6 bases, and the junction held 8 bases outside the gene matches. CDR3 sequence reads: CASSLTGQGINEQFF. The CDR3 nucleotides are TGTGCCAGCAGTCTTACAGGACAGGGGATCAATGAGCAGTTCTTC. Drawing the rest from reference TRBV28 and TRBJ2-1, the complete variable domain is DVKVTQSSRYLVKRTGEKVFLECVQDMDHENMFWYRQDPGLGLRLIYFSYDVKMKEKGDIPEGYSVSREKKERFSLILESASTNQTSMYLCASSLTGQGINEQFFGPGTRLTVL.

This clonotype was recorded many times. CDR3 nucleotide sequence: TGCAGCGTTGAAGTAGGAGCAGGGGGCGGTCAGCCCCAGCATTTT. Translating gives CSVEVGAGGGQPQHF. J is TRBJ1-5 and V is TRBV29-1, with TRBD1 identical over 8 bases. The CDR3 runs 15 residues. CDR1 and CDR2 from the germline V gene are SQVTM and ANQGSEA. V gave up 1 base and J gave up 6 bases; unmatched junction bases: 8.

This clonotype was counted many times. The CDR3 is CASRSPDRYGYTF. Written as DNA, the CDR3 is TGTGCCAGTAGAAGTCCGGACAGATATGGCTACACCTTC. The chain combines TRBV19 with TRBJ1-2; TRBD1 is a possible D gene (6 bases). Trimming removed 6 bases at V and 5 bases at J, with 13 bases between. The CDR3 spans 13 residues. Germline loops: CDR1 LNHDA, CDR2 SQIVND (reference sequence). Together with reference TRBV19 and TRBJ1-2, the CDR3 gives the full variable domain: DGGITQSPKYLFRKEGQNVTLSCEQNLNHDAMYWYRQDPGQGLRLIYYSQIVNDFQKGDIAEGYSVSREKKESFPLTVTSAQKNPTAFYLCASRSPDRYGYTFGSGTRLTVV.